This TCR beta chain was sequenced for a study of blood T cell repertoires in COVID-19. Turning to the study itself: Sites across the United States, Italy and Spain contributed samples from acute and convalescent COVID-19. The analysed material was cDNA or gDNA that came from T cells, B-cell-depleted T cells, or PBMCs.

This CDR3 is built from 16 residues. After removal of 4 bases from V and 8 bases from J, the junction contained 10 bases not matched to a gene. From germline, CDR1 is KGHSH and CDR2 LQKENI. This table comes from immunoSEQ multiplex PCR, and its TCRdb copy is limited to in-frame clones, with some not included. This table has about 220,000 clones, around four fifths appearing once. The rearrangement links TRBV18 to TRBJ2-1; 11 bases line up with TRBD1. The sequence derives from an older woman who had recovered from COVID-19. The specimen sequenced was peripheral blood. This CDR3 is CASSLGQGALGHEQFF. CDR3 DNA sequence: TGTGCCAGCTCACTCGGACAGGGGGCGCTTGGCCATGAGCAGTTCTTC.